This TCR beta chain was recovered during a study of cytomegalovirus exposure and HLA in healthy donors. Study conclusions and caveats: The investigators catalogued 150 to 200 TCR beta chains as cytomegalovirus-associated.

A multiplex PCR was run with 60 Vbeta primers and 13 Jbeta primers. TCRdb keeps only in-frame clones here, not all; method: immunoSEQ multiplex PCR. The sample totals fewer than 100,000 clones; its top ten clones hold about 0.5%. Trimming removed 8 bases from V and 0 bases from J, with 15 bases in between. CDR1 is MNHNY, CDR2 SVGAGI, per germline (reference sequence). The CDR3 is 15 amino acids. As to this clone: Its specificity is unknown.

Sequenced material: PBMCs. This TCR came from a man between 45 and 60 years old in good health and CMV-seronegative. The chain joins TRBV6-6 to TRBJ2-3; D is perhaps TRBD1 (6 bases). The CDR3 DNA reads as TGTGCCAGCTCCTGGGGACAAATCAGCACAGATACGCAGTATTTT. This codes for CASSWGQISTDTQYF.